This is a list of T cell receptor beta chains from one sample in a study of T cell responses to AZD1222 COVID-19 vaccine. Generated by immunoSEQ multiplex PCR, the TCRdb table keeps only in-frame clones and is missing some. The table lists about 170,000 clones, approximately 90% of them singletons. The sample was peripheral blood, taken 28 days after the second AZD1222 dose. The source of these receptors is an adult who received the AZD1222 COVID-19 vaccine. Both conserved end residues are part of each CDR3.

v_call	j_call	cdr3_aa
TRBV4-1	TRBJ1-2	CASSQDIGGLYGYTF
TRBV24-1	TRBJ2-1	CATSDGLAGANEQFF
TRBV6-2/TRBV6-3	TRBJ2-2	CASSVDTGELFF
TRBV4-1	TRBJ1-2	CASSQGGTGDYGYTF
TRBV20-1	TRBJ2-7	CSARRGAVQYF
TRBV3-1/TRBV3-2	TRBJ1-1	CASSPLGLGGAFF
TRBV12-3/TRBV12-4	TRBJ1-5	CASSFSLNQPQHF
TRBV30	TRBJ2-7	CAWSAGQGTHEQYF
TRBV10-1	TRBJ2-3	CASRTSGGAGTQYF
TRBV4-1	TRBJ1-1	CASSQDYRGRGSTEAFF
TRBV18	TRBJ2-7	CASSPPNLPSGRYF
TRBV6-5	TRBJ1-3	CASSYNSGNTIYF
TRBV29-1	TRBJ1-2	CSVGSAMGPGYGYTF
TRBV18	TRBJ1-2	CASSPRRQGEGYTF
TRBV4-1	TRBJ2-1	CASSQPRLAGGLGEQFF
TRBV6-2/TRBV6-3	TRBJ1-5	CASSFISGGNQPQHF
TRBV20-1	TRBJ1-2	CSASPNGGYGYTF
TRBV14	TRBJ1-5	CASSQVGRNQPQHF
TRBV18	TRBJ2-3	CASSLAGGDTQYF
TRBV2	TRBJ2-7	CASRPGPQNYEQYF
TRBV19	TRBJ2-3	CASSIDASGSLTQYF
TRBV2	TRBJ2-5	CASNQGTETQYF
TRBV15	TRBJ1-4	CATSRVRGRTEKLFF
TRBV18	TRBJ2-3	CASSPSVGDVDTQYF
TRBV13	TRBJ2-3	CASSLPGGLDTQYF